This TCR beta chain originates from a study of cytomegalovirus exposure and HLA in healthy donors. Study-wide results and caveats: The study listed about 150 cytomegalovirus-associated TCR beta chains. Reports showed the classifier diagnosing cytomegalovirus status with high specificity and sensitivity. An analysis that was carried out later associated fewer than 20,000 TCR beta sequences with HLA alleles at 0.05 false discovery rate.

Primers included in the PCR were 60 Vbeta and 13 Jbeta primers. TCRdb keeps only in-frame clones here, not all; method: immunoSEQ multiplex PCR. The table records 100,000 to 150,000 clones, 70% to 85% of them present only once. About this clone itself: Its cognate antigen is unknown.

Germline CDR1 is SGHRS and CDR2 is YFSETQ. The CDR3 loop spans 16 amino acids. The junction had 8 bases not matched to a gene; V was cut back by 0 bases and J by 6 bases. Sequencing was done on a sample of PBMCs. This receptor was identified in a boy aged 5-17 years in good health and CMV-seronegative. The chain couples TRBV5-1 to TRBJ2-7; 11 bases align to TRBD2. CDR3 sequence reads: CASSLESGLAGGEQYF. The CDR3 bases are TGCGCCAGCAGCTTGGAATCGGGTCTAGCGGGAGGCGAGCAGTACTTC.